This T cell receptor (beta chain) derives from a study of T cell changes during pregnancy in multiple sclerosis (dated by TCRdb to about 2019). Describing the broader study: The study examined how the T cell repertoire changed over the course of pregnancy in women with multiple sclerosis.

With regard to this clone: Its antigen specificity is not known. Base-call qualities are not available, and no considerably larger clone is one nucleotide away.

Libraries were built with the immunoSEQ multiplex PCR assay. TCRdb took this table from immuneACCESS and kept in-frame rearrangements with V and J called. Such tables lack part of the clones; where checked against another copy, unresolved V genes explain under half of the gap, and the rest is unexplained. This sample comprises tens of thousands of clones, around 93% of them detected only once. Around 1% of the sample is held by the ten biggest clonotypes. V loses 3 bases at its end and J loses 2 bases; junction bases beyond the gene matches: 2. CDR1 and CDR2, looked up from the germline V gene, are SGHTA and FQGTGA. The CDR3 has 14 amino acids, counting the end cysteine and phenylalanine. CDR3 DNA only is kept here, 42 bases in frame from base 1.

This clonotype originated in a female donor with multiple sclerosis, enrolled in a pregnancy study. Recombination linked TRBV7-3 to TRBJ2-3; 7 of the junction bases match TRBD2. The sample consisted of peripheral blood, taken after pregnancy. DNA sequence: TGTGCCAGCAGCTTCAGCGGGACCACAGATACGCAGTATTTT. It is translated as CASSFSGTTDTQYF.